Shown below are 17 T cell receptor beta chains from a single sample sequenced in a study of cytomegalovirus exposure and HLA in healthy donors. With 60 Vbeta and 13 Jbeta primers, the PCR was carried out. Sequencing used immunoSEQ multiplex PCR; TCRdb keeps in-frame clones, though not all of them. In the table there are 130,000 or so clones, around 70% of which are singletons. What was sequenced was PBMCs. Receptor source: a woman aged 40-49 years in good health and CMV-seropositive.

The CDR3 is CSVDFGSPSYEQYF. The CDR3 nucleotides read TGCAGCGTTGATTTCGGGAGCCCTTCCTACGAGCAGTACTTC. The V and J genes are TRBV29-1 and TRBJ2-7; D is possibly TRBD2 (6 bases). The germline gives CDR1 SQVTM, CDR2 ANQGSEA. The V and J ends lost 3 bases and 1 base respectively, with 13 bases between them. The CDR3 has 14 amino acids.

The sample holds a few counts of this clone. The CDR3 region is CASSVQGGKLFF. Written as DNA, the CDR3 is TGTGCCAGCAGTGTCCAGGGGGGAAAACTGTTTTTT. The rearrangement links TRBV2 to TRBJ1-4; 7 nucleotides line up with TRBD1. With V trimmed by 4 bases and J by 10 bases, 3 bases remained unmatched. CDR1 and CDR2 (germline): SNHLY, FYNNEI. CDR3 length equals 12 residues.

This chain uses TRBV18 with TRBJ2-1, with TRBD2 identical over 12 bases. Looked up from germline, CDR1 is KGHSH and CDR2 is LQKENI. With V trimmed by 3 bases and J by 0 bases, 9 bases remained unmatched. The CDR3 is made up of 19 amino acids. The CDR3 DNA sequence: TGTGCCAGCTCACCCCTAGCGGGAGGGGCCTCGAGCTCCTACAATGAGCAGTTCTTC. It specifies CASSPLAGGASSSYNEQFF.

This sequence joins TRBV15 and TRBJ1-2, with 12 bases that match TRBD1. The CDR3 has 14 amino acids. Germline values: CDR1 LNHNV, CDR2 YYDKDF (reference sequence). Losses at the gene ends were 5 bases for V and 4 bases for J; bases not matched to a gene: 2. CDR3 sequence reads: CATSEGQGAYGYTF. In DNA form, the CDR3 reads TGTGCCACCAGCGAGGGACAGGGGGCCTATGGCTACACCTTC. Full variable domain (rest looked up from reference TRBV15 and TRBJ1-2): DAMVIQNPRYQVTQFGKPVTLSCSQTLNHNVMYWYQQKSSQAPKLLFHYYDKDFNNEADTPDNFQSRRPNTSFCFLDIRSPGLGDTAMYLCATSEGQGAYGYTFGSGTRLTVV.

This chain links TRBV11-3 with TRBJ1-1, with unresolved D. The CDR3 runs 15 residues. Deletions cut 1 base from V and 4 bases from J, with 13 bases between. Germline CDR1 and CDR2: SGHNT and YENEEA. CDR3 residues: CASSLGPGRGTEAFF. For the CDR3, the DNA is TGTGCCAGCAGCTTAGGTCCGGGCCGGGGCACTGAAGCTTTCTTT.

The rearrangement joins TRBV27 to TRBJ2-5; TRBD2 matches at 8 bases. CDR1 and CDR2 from the germline V gene are MNHEY and SMNVEV (reference sequence). CDR3 length: 14 amino acids. V shed 6 bases, J shed 3 bases, and the junction held 6 bases outside the gene matches. The CDR3 reads CASRKSTSEETQYF. In DNA, the CDR3 is TGTGCCAGCAGGAAATCGACTAGCGAAGAGACCCAGTACTTC.

The rearrangement links TRBV19 to TRBJ2-3, with 11 bases matching TRBD1. The CDR3 runs to 15 residues. Trimming removed 6 bases from V and 0 bases from J; junction bases left unmatched: 2. Per germline, CDR1 LNHDA and CDR2 SQIVND (reference sequence). For the CDR3, the DNA is TGTGCCAGTAGAGGACAGGGGGCGAGCACAGATACGCAGTATTTT. It yields the protein CASRGQGASTDTQYF.

The CDR3 here is CASSEVASNQPQHF. In nucleotides, the CDR3 is TGTGCCAGCAGTGAAGTGGCAAGCAATCAGCCCCAGCATTTT. The rearrangement links TRBV2 to TRBJ1-5, with D hard to call. V lost 1 base, J lost 1 base, and 5 bases lay in between. The CDR3 is 14 residues long. Per germline, CDR1 SNHLY and CDR2 FYNNEI.

This clone appeared a few times. The gene calls are TRBV7-3 and TRBJ2-3; 8 positions match TRBD2. The CDR3 consists of 15 residues. With V trimmed by 5 bases and J by 2 bases, 6 bases remained unmatched. CDR1 and CDR2 from the germline V gene are SGHTA and FQGTGA. The DNA of the CDR3 is TGTGCCAGCAGCAGGGCGGGGGGAGACACAGATACGCAGTATTTT. It translates to CASSRAGGDTDTQYF.

This chain joins TRBV2 and TRBJ1-2; D is ambiguous. Trimming removed 6 bases from V and 6 bases from J, with 14 bases in between. This CDR3 contains 13 residues. CDR1 SNHLY and CDR2 FYNNEI come from the germline V gene. The chain's CDR3 is CASRSDPNNGYTF. For the CDR3, the DNA is TGTGCCAGCAGGAGCGATCCCAATAATGGCTACACCTTC.

This chain links TRBV9 with TRBJ2-5, with D tentatively TRBD2 (6 bases). The germline CDR1 and CDR2 sequences are SGDLS and YYNGEE. Deletions cut 4 bases from V and 3 bases from J, with 13 bases between. The CDR3 is 14 residues long. Here the CDR3 reads CASSPDGGKETQYF. CDR3 DNA sequence: TGTGCCAGCAGCCCCGATGGGGGGAAAGAGACCCAGTACTTC.

This clone was observed a few times. The V and J genes are TRBV14 and TRBJ2-4; a possible D gene is TRBD2 (5 bases). The CDR3 consists of 14 residues. The V end lost 8 bases, the J end lost 0 bases, and 11 bases lay between the germline ends. Per the germline V gene, CDR1 is SGHDN and CDR2 is FVKESK. CDR3 sequence: CASPTGEAKNIQYF. For the CDR3, the DNA is TGTGCCAGCCCTACCGGGGAAGCCAAAAACATTCAGTACTTC.

The chain has TRBV5-4 and TRBJ2-7, with 9 bases aligning to TRBD2. Germline V CDR1 and CDR2: SGHNT, YYREEE (reference sequence). The CDR3 runs to 16 residues. After removal of 4 bases from V and 5 bases from J, the junction contained 13 bases not matched to a gene. CDR3 region: CASSRSLAGALHEQYF. The CDR3 nucleotides read TGTGCCAGCAGCCGCAGTTTAGCGGGAGCCCTCCACGAGCAGTACTTC.

This chain joins TRBV5-5 and TRBJ2-2; 9 bases are shared with TRBD1. The germline V gene has CDR1 SGHKS and CDR2 YYEKEE (reference sequence). The CDR3 consists of 15 residues. V lost 4 bases, J lost 7 bases, and 8 bases stayed unmatched. CDR3 DNA: TGTGCCAGCAGCCCACGGACAGGGGAGGACGGGGAGCTGTTTTTT. This gives the protein CASSPRTGEDGELFF. The whole variable domain, remainder taken from reference TRBV5-5 and TRBJ2-2, is DAGVTQSPTHLIKTRGQQVTLRCSPISGHKSVSWYQQVLGQGPQFIFQYYEKEERGRGNFPDRFSARQFPNYSSELNVNALLLGDSALYLCASSPRTGEDGELFFGEGSRLTVL.

J is TRBJ1-4 and V is TRBV13; D is unresolved. This CDR3 region has 14 residues. V lost 5 bases, J lost 7 bases, and 14 bases lay in between. Germline CDR1 reads PRHDT; CDR2 reads FYEKMQ (reference sequence). CDR3 sequence: CASSHGRAGEKLFF. As DNA, the CDR3 is TGTGCCAGCAGCCATGGGAGGGCGGGTGAAAAACTGTTTTTT. The full variable domain, rest sourced from reference TRBV13 and TRBJ1-4, is AAGVIQSPRHLIKEKRETATLKCYPIPRHDTVYWYQQGPGQDPQFLISFYEKMQSDKGSIPDRFSAQQFSDYHSELNMSSLELGDSALYFCASSHGRAGEKLFFGSGTQLSVL.

In regard to this clone: The junction does not match germline at one end; this may be a read error. The V and J genes are TRBV7-9 and TRBJ1-1; 7 positions match TRBD1. Germline V gives CDR1 SEHNR, CDR2 FQNEAQ (reference sequence). This CDR3 spans 17 amino acids. The CDR3, as DNA: TGTTCCAGCAGACACCCCATGGACAGGACCATGAACACTGAAGCTTTCTTT. It yields the protein CSSRHPMDRTMNTEAFF.

J is TRBJ1-1 and V is TRBV2; 9 bases are shared with TRBD1. With 5 bases clipped from V and 6 bases from J, the junction kept 25 bases outside the gene matches. This CDR3 spans 20 amino acids. The germline V gene encodes CDR1 SNHLY and CDR2 FYNNEI. For the CDR3, the DNA is TGTGCCAGCAGTTACCCTCTTATACCGGGACAGGGCCCAACAATGGCTGAAGCTTTCTTT. Amino acid sequence: CASSYPLIPGQGPTMAEAFF.